This T cell receptor (beta chain) was sequenced for a study of T-cell reconstitution after alpha-beta-depleted transplantation in children. The CDR3 length is 14 residues. Looked up from germline, CDR1 is DFQATT and CDR2 is SNEGSKA (reference sequence). With V trimmed by 7 bases and J by 5 bases, 11 bases remained unmatched. For TCRbeta, the library was prepared with unique molecular identifiers. MiXCR, run by TCRdb on the PCR reads, gives a single entry per CDR3 protein. The table records some 120,000 distinct CDR3 sequences, roughly 9.7% of them present only once. The rearrangement links TRBV20-1 to TRBJ2-3, with 8 bases fitting TRBD2. The sample consisted of PBMCs, mostly from graft donor cells, taken 180 days after TCRalphabeta/CD19-depleted stem cell transplant. The sequence came from a girl less than two years old who had a stem cell transplant for combined immunodeficiency, so the T cells may come from the graft donor. CDR3 protein: CSGTGTSGRDTQYF. CDR3 nucleotide sequence: TGCAGTGGGACTGGCACTAGCGGAAGAGATACGCAGTATTTT.